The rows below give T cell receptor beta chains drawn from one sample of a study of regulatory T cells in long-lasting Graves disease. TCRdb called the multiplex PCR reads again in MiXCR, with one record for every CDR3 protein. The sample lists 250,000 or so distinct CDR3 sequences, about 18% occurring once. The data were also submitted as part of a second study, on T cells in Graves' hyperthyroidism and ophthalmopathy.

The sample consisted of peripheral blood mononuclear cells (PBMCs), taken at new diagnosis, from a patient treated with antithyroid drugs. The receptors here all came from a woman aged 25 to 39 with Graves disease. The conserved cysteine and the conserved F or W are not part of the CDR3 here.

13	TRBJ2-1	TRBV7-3	ASSRGQGFMHEQF
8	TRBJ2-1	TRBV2	ASSETGKF
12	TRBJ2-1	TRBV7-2	ASSFGSGGIEQF
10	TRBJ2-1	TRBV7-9	ASRDRVTEQF
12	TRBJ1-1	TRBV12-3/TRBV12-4	ASTLDRLNTEAF
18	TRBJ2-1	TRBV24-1	ATSDTTHRGQGLSYNEQF
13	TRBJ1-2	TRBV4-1	ASSLPGQKNYGYT
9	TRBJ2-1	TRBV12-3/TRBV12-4	ASSARGEQF
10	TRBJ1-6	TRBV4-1	ASSQVPSPLH
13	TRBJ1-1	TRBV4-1	ASSRDRFMNTEAF
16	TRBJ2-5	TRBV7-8	ASSLAPYLAQWEETQY
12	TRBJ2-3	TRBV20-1	SAKLAGVTDTQY
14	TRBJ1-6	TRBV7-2	ASSLEGTLSGSPLH
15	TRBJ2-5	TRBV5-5	ASSLGLRSRYQETQY
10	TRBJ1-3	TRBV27	ASRGLGNTIY
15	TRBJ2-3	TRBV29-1	SVEVRHGDRGTDTQY
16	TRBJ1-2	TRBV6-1	ASTTHGTGAPLSYGYT
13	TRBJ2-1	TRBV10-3	AISEFLGGVNEKF
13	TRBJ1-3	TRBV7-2	ASSLIAGNGNTIY
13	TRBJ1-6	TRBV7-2	ASSTIALREPPLH
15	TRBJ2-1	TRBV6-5	ASSYLPSGISYNEQF
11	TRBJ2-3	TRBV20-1	SATSGGGDTQY
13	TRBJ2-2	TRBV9	ASSEGGPGAGELF
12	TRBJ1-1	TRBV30	AWTRQAGNTEAF
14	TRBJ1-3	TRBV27	ASSRDIRQGWNTIY
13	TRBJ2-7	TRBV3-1	ASSHDGLAGYEQY
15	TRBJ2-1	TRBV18	ASSPTSGGILFDEQF
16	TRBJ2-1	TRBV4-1	ASSERSGTSGGDNEQL
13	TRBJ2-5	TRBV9	ASSPTQDYWETQY
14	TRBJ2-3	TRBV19	ASSLTAGSSTDTQY
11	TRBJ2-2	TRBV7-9	ASSSDRTGELF
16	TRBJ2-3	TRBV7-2	ASSFPRSSGGTTDTQY
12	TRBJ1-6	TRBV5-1	ASSPRRENSPLH
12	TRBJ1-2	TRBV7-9	ASSLSGGVDGYT
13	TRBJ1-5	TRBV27	ASRPGTGSNQPQH
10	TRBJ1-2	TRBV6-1	ASSRQGDGYT
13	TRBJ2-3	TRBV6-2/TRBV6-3	ASSETGGSTDTQY
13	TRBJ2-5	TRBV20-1	SALQSGTGRETQY
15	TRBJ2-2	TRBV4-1	ASSQEIAGVDTGELF
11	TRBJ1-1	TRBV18	ASSTQFQFEAF
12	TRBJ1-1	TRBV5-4	ASSSWAQNTEAF
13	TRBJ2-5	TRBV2	ASSEIRGLRETQY
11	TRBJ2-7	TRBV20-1	SASRLRTYEQY
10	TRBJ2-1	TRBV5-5	ASSREGPEQF
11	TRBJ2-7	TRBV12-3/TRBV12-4	ASSSGWGPEQY
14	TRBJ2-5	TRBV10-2	ASSGFTAGGRETQY
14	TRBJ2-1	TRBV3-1	ASSQEWGNSYNEQF
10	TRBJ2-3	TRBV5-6	ASRFGTDTQY